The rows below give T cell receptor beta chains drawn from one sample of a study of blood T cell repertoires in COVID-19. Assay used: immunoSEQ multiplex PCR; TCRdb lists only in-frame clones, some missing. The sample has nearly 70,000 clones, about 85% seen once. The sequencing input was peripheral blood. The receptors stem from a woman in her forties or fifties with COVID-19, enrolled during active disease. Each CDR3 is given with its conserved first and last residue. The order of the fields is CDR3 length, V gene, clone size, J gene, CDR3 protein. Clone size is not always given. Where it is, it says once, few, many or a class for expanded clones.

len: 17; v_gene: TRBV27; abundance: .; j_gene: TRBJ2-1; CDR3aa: CASSPSGPLSSYNEQFF
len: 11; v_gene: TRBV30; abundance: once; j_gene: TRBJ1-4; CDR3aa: CAWSRGEKLFF
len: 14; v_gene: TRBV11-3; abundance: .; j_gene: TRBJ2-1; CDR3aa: CASRSTSGYNEQFF
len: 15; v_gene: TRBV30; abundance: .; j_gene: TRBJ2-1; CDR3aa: CASKSGTNSYNEQFF
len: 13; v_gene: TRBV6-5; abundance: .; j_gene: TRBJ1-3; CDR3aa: CASTKSGIDTIYF
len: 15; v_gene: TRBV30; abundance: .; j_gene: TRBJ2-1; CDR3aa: CAWSVWGREDNEQFF
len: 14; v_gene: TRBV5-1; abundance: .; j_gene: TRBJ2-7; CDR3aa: CASSASGSDYEQYF
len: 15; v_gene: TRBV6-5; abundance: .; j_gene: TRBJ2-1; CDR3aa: CASSKHRTGIVEQFF
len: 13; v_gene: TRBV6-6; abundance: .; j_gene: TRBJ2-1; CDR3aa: CASRRLVSSEQFF
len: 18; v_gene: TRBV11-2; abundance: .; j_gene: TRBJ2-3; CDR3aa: CASSLDRGGRPSTDTQYF
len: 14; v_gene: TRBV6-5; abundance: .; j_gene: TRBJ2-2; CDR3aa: CASSFLANTGELFF
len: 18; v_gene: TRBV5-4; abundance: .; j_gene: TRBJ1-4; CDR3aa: CASSFGGRYRATNEKLFF
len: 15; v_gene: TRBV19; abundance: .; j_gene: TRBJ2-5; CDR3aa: CASSIYARGQETQYF
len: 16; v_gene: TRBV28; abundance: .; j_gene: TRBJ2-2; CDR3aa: CASSLLAGGNTGELFF
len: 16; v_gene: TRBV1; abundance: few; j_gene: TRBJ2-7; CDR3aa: CTSSQESSGRVYEQYF
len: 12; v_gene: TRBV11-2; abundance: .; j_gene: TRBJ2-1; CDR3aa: CASSSRQGLQFF
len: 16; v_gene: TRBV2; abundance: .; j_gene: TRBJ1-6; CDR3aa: CASSGDGTGRGSPLHF
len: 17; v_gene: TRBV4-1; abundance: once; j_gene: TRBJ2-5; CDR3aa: CASSPTTLAGGPKTQYF
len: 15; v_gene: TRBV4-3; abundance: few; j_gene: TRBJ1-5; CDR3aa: CASSQVIGGGQPQHF
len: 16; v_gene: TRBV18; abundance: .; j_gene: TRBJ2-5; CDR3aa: CASSQGASGPQETQYF
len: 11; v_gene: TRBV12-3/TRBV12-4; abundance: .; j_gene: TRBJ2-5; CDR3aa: CASSLTGAQYF
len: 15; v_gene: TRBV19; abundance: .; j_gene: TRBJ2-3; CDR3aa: CASKNSGGATDTQYF
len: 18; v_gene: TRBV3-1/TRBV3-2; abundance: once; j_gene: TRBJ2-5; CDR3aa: CASSHNPLGALEGETQYF
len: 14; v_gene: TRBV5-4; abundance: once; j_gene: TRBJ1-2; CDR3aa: CASSSRDSGYGYTF
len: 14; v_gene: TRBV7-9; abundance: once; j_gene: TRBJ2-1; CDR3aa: CASSFERVTNEQFF
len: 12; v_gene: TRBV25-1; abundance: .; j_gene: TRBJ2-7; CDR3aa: CASSTGLGEQYF
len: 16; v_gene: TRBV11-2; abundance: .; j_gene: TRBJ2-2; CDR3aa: CASSLVTGGDTGELFF
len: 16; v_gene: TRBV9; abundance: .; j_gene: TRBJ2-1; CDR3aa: CASSVPGTSGSVEQFF
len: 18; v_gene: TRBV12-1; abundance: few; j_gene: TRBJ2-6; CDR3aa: CASSRGAGPELEANVLTF
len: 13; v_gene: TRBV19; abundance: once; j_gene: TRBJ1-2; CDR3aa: CASSIRGGYGYTF
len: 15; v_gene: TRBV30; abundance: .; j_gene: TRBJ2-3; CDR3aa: CAARIAGGREDTQYF
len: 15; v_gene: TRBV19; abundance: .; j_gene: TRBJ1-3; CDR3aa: CASRPGTASGNTIYF
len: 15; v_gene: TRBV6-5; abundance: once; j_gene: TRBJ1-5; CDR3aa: CASSYSSVFAQPQHF
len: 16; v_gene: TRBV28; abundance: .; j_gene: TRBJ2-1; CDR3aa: CASRGIAGVLLNEQFF
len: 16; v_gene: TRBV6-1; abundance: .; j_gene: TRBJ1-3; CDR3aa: CASSEQTGLIRNTIYF
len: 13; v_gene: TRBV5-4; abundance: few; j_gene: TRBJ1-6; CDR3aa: CASRDSWGSPLHF
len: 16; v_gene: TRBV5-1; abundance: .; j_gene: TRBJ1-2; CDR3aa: CASSLALWGANYGYTF
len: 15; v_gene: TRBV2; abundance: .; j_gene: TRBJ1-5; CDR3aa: CASLVRDSFGQPQHF
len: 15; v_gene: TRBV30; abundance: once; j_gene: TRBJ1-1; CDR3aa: CAWSVGLGANTEAFF
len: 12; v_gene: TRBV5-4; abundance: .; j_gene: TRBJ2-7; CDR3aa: CASSQTGGEQYF
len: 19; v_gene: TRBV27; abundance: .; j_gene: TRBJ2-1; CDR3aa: CASWGPSGRASILDNEQFF
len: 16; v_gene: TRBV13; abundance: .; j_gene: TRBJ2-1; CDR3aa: CASSPYGQGKRNEQFF